This TCR beta chain came from a study of cytomegalovirus exposure and HLA in healthy donors (dated by TCRdb to the late 2010s). As for the study more broadly: An earlier analysis of several hundred of the donors reported approximately 270 Gb of sequence data and 100 million to 130 million unique TCR beta sequences from about 200 million T cells. An early release that covered about 600 HLA-typed donors contained 300 to 350 gigabases of sequencing data and tens of millions of unique TCR sequences. Of the roughly 430 genotyped donors, 81% fell in the genetic ancestry cluster associated with self-reported Caucasian donors. The aim of the study was to test whether cataloging public T cell receptors could identify signatures of past pathogen exposure. The T cell repertoires of 550 to 850 subjects were profiled by immunosequencing and related to cytomegalovirus serostatus. A separate validation cohort of 90 to 150 different subjects was used in addition to the roughly 620-subject first cohort. To predict cytomegalovirus infection status, the study combined high-throughput TCR immunosequencing, statistical association of individual TCRs with disease status, and machine learning. To study patterns of TCR occurrence, a later analysis re-analyzed previously published TCR beta repertoires from 666 donors and added high-resolution HLA genotyping. In the later analysis, no new phenotypic data were used to find candidate immune exposures; instead, reliance was placed on TCR beta sequences and their occurrence across donors. In an earlier analysis of 587 of the donors, high-throughput TCR beta sequencing was used to judge whether each TCR beta V gene segment behaved as functional or pseudogenic. Donor age, sex, ethnicity and CMV serostatus were compiled alongside the repertoire data. A later genetic analysis took genome-wide SNP genotypes for about 55% of the 666 donors and used that subset as a discovery cohort. All discovery cohort repertoires had been generated using a single sequencing platform. HLA typing covered class I and class II loci at four-digit resolution. The number of donors typed differed by locus, with roughly 620-640 for A, B, C, DRB1 and DQB1, roughly 520 for DQA1, 600 to 610 for DPA1, and some 440 for DPB1. Roughly 5 DR-DQ haplotypes were handled as single units for association and clustering because linkage in the cohort was strong. Across approximately 420 genotyped donors of the cohort, an average of about 250,000 unique TCR beta nucleotide sequences per donor were sequenced, and roughly 20% of those sequences were non-productive.

To prepare the library, the immunoSEQ multiplex PCR assay was applied. For the multiplex PCR, a mixture combining 60 forward primers for TCR Vbeta segments and 13 reverse primers for TCR Jbeta segments was used. The CDR3 region of rearranged TCR beta genes was amplified from genomic DNA with a multiplex PCR assay. On the Illumina HiSeq System, the amplified TCR beta libraries were sequenced as 87-base-pair reads. The study's processing was this. A later analysis counted tens of millions of unique TCR beta chains across the 650 to 700 repertoires, and roughly 9.9 million of these chains were shared by at least two donors. Raw reads were error-corrected and collapsed into unique sequences by a nearest-neighbor algorithm in which closely related sequences were merged to remove PCR and sequencing errors. To assign V, D and J gene segments, CDR3 sequences were aligned to IMGT reference sequences. For a sequence to be retained, a match of at least six nucleotides to both a V gene segment and a J gene segment was required. Rearrangements were called productive when the CDR3 lacked stop codons and stayed in frame with V and J; all others were non-productive. Following IMGT convention, CDR3 was defined as the stretch from the second conserved V-encoded cysteine up to the conserved J-encoded phenylalanine. The earlier analysis of 587 of the donors excluded any sequence lacking an unambiguous match to a single V gene segment. An earlier analysis of several hundred of the donors called V segments functional above 56.7% productive rearrangements and segregating when the between-donor standard deviation exceeded 5%. A statistical classification framework was developed to diagnose cytomegalovirus status using the catalog of TCR beta chain sequences. In a later analysis, V and J genes were assigned by comparing TCR nucleotide sequences against IMGT/GENE-DB human TR gene sequences. The TCRdist pipeline was used in a later analysis to assign CDR3 sequences and most-parsimonious VDJ recombination scenarios. In a later analysis, every TCR beta chain was defined by the combination of its CDR3 amino acid sequence and its V-gene family, and reads without a unique V-gene family were dropped. In a later analysis, 450 to 600 highly shared, low-generation-probability nucleotide sequences were removed to address suspected cross-contamination and a sequencing artifact. In a later analysis, a clonal expansion index for each public chain was calculated from normalized within-repertoire ranks of inferred template counts. Generation probabilities in a later analysis came from a VDJ recombination model fitted to out-of-frame rearrangements, and those results were checked against IGoR. Hypergeometric tests were used in a later analysis to score TCR-TCR, TCR-HLA and TCR-CMV co-occurrence, with a repertoire-size bias correction applied to the TCR pairs. False discovery rates were estimated in a later analysis by permuting HLA or CMV assignments 20 times. A later analysis grouped co-occurring TCRs with DBSCAN, adding TCRdist sequence similarity when clustering within HLA-allele-positive subsets. Repertoires with fewer than 30,000 or more than 120,000 public chains, plus five repertoires with anomalous nucleotide sharing, were excluded from co-occurrence clustering. Here the immuneACCESS table is served through TCRdb, limited to in-frame sequences with V and J called. Missing clones are a known gap in these copies; in checked studies unresolved V genes cover under half, and the rest lacks a known reason. Clonal size and the V and J genes are those of that table, whereas D and trimming came from the DNA. Present in this sample are about 170,000 clones, 70% to 90% of which were seen just once. 2.5% of the sample comes from the top ten.

Notes on this clone: Its cognate antigen has yet to be identified. Per-base qualities were not stored, and no clone one base away is much larger. This specimen includes other DNA sequences encoding the same CDR3.

The germline V gene encodes CDR1 MNHEY and CDR2 SVGAGI. Trimming removed 5 bases from V and 4 bases from J, leaving 8 bases between the germline ends. The CDR3, from cysteine to phenylalanine, totals 13 residues. Of the read, only the CDR3 DNA is kept; its 39 bases are in frame from base 1. Broad study findings and their caveats: Because HLA typing was unavailable for some donors at each locus, only the typed subset was used in association tests. A further reported finding was that TCR beta sequences accurately predicted the HLA-A and HLA-B alleles for most subjects in the first cohort. Specific HLA alleles were associated with over 15,000 TCR beta sequences at a false discovery rate of 0.05 in a later analysis. A later genetic analysis reported fewer N-insertions in productive TCRs among donors in an Asian-associated ancestry cluster than the roughly 670-donor mean. The cohort was sequenced for TCR beta chains only, and without alpha or paired-chain data the features that could be detected were limited. According to a later analysis, parvovirus B19, influenza, CMV and Epstein-Barr virus appeared linked to several top co-occurrence clusters. In both the original and validation cohorts, the classifier was reported to diagnose cytomegalovirus status with high specificity and sensitivity. According to the authors, the approach could potentially be generalized to other disease states and immunological phenotypes. Strong co-occurrence of HLA alleles, especially DR and DQ, made assigning TCR associations to individual alleles difficult. The study listed 164 TCR beta chains as associated with cytomegalovirus. Immune exposure information for the cohort was limited to CMV serostatus. In an earlier analysis of 587 of the donors, most TCR beta V segments were observed in productive rearrangements about 90% or about 30% of the time, broadly matching IMGT annotations. Some IMGT-functional V segments, including TRBV6-2 and TRBV6-3, could not be distinguished by the 87-base-pair reads and were therefore excluded. In vitro tests confirmed that a few of the cytomegalovirus-associated TCR beta chains recognize cytomegalovirus antigens. In a later analysis, TCR association rates were found to vary across HLA loci, with the most associated TCRs seen for DRB1 alleles and the fewest for HLA-C alleles. Linkage disequilibrium might explain the correlated functional status among segregating V segments, but an unknown experimental factor could not be excluded. Across donors, most TCR sequences were observed very rarely, whereas some public TCRs were present in many individuals. A later analysis found that HLA-associated TCR beta chains were more clonally expanded and had lower generation probabilities than equally common non-associated chains. A group of highly shared sequence variants was considered likely to be a technical artifact of the sequencing pipeline. In a later analysis, most CMV-associated TCR beta chains were found to appear HLA-restricted, with HLA associations seemingly driven largely by CMV exposure. Presence/absence analyses assumed roughly uniform sequencing depth across donors, an assumption that may not hold. Because counts were too low, about 18 rarely observed V segments, including chromosome 9 orphons, were excluded from the earlier analysis of a few hundred of the donors. V-gene and J-gene trimming of TCR beta chains was associated with a missense DCLRE1C variant in a later genetic analysis, and the association was replicated in an independent cohort.

The cohort consisted of some 730 healthy bone marrow donors. At the time of sampling, all cohort members were nominally healthy, though unrecorded immune exposures were likely present. The donor tested CMV seropositive and was one of the 289 seropositive cohort members. A peripheral blood sample was collected from each donor, and TCR beta sequencing was performed on peripheral blood mononuclear cells. Genomic DNA extraction from the blood cell samples was performed with the Qiagen DNeasy Blood Extraction Kit. The clonotype originates from a man aged 25-45 years in good health and CMV-seropositive. The sequence is built from TRBV6-5 and TRBJ1-4; no D gene is confidently identified. The material sequenced was PBMCs. The DNA is as follows: TGTGCCAGCAGTGCTGCTATTAATGAAAAACTGTTTTTT. This is translated as CASSAAINEKLFF.